A single sample is the source of the 8 T cell receptor beta chains below, sequenced in a study of shared clonotypes between healthy human individuals. Profiled with immunoSEQ multiplex PCR; TCRdb holds only in-frame clones, not every one. The sample comprises 2 million to 3 million clones, 93% of which are singletons, and roughly 0.39% rests with the top ten. Input material: naive CD4+ T cells from PBMCs. Subset specified: CD45RA+ positively selected. These receptors were taken from a man in his late teens or twenties in good health. Some clones in this sample may be carry-over from other donors' samples.

The chain couples TRBV7-9 to TRBJ2-6; perhaps D is TRBD1 or TRBD2 (5 bases each). The germline V gene has CDR1 SEHNR and CDR2 FQNEAQ (reference sequence). V was trimmed by 1 base and J by 2 bases, leaving 9 bases between them. There are 16 residues in the CDR3. The CDR3 DNA reads as TGTGCCAGCAGCTTAGTGAGGGGCCCTGGGGCCAACGTCCTGACTTTC. Its translation is CASSLVRGPGANVLTF. The variable domain in full, with the rest retrieved from reference TRBV7-9 and TRBJ2-6, is DTGVSQNPRHKITKRGQNVTFRCDPISEHNRLYWYRQTLGQGPEFLTYFQNEAQLEKSRLLSDRFSAERPKGSFSTLEIQRTEQGDSAMYLCASSLVRGPGANVLTFGAGSRLTVL.

This clone has a single count. The V call is TRBV5-1, the J call TRBJ2-5; D remains ambiguous. CDR1 is SGHRS and CDR2 is YFSETQ in the germline V gene. Trimming shortened V by 4 bases and J by 2 bases, and 12 bases separated the two germline ends. The CDR3 is 14 residues long. The CDR3 DNA reads as TGCGCCAGCAGCGCAGCCGGGTCGCAAGAGACCCAGTACTTC. Protein sequence: CASSAAGSQETQYF.

This chain uses TRBV7-2 with TRBJ1-1; TRBD1 matches at 9 bases. CDR3 length: 14 amino acids. With V trimmed by 5 bases and J by 7 bases, 8 bases remained unmatched. Germline V lookup: CDR1 SGHTA, CDR2 FQGNSA. The CDR3 reads CASSPDWTGVEAFF. DNA of the CDR3: TGTGCCAGCAGCCCCGACTGGACAGGGGTTGAAGCTTTCTTT.

The chain couples TRBV28 to TRBJ1-2; D is unresolved. Germline CDR1 MDHEN, CDR2 SYDVKM. This CDR3 is 14 amino acids long. Trimming took 4 bases from V and 4 from J, leaving 13 bases between them. CDR3 loop: CASSSGSTAYGYTF. For the CDR3, the DNA is TGTGCCAGCAGTTCTGGGTCGACGGCCTATGGCTACACCTTC.

The chain links TRBV30 to TRBJ2-3; D ambiguous. V lost 1 base to trimming and J lost 2 bases, with 22 bases between them. The CDR3 consists of 18 residues. CDR1 and CDR2 (germline): GTSNPN, SVGIG (reference sequence). As DNA, the CDR3 is TGTGCCTGGAGTGCAGGAAGGAGTGCCTCCTATTTCACAGATACGCAGTATTTT. Encoded protein: CAWSAGRSASYFTDTQYF.

On this clone: The junction departs from the called germline gene at one end, perhaps through a read error. This sequence joins TRBV19 and TRBJ1-5; D is ambiguous. The CDR3 is made up of 13 amino acids. The germline CDR1 and CDR2 sequences are LNHDA and SQIVND (reference sequence). DNA of the CDR3: TGTGCCAGCTCATTCGGAGGCAAACAGCCCCAGCATTTT. Protein sequence: CASSFGGKQPQHF.

This chain connects TRBV28 to TRBJ1-5; a possible D gene is TRBD1 (5 bases). The CDR3 loop spans 17 amino acids. The germline CDR1 and CDR2 sequences are MDHEN and SYDVKM. Deletions cut 5 bases from V and 2 bases from J, with 19 bases between. The CDR3 region has the DNA TGTGCCAGCAGTCCCCTCCGTGGCAGGGATGGCAATCAGCCCCAGCATTTT. Amino acids: CASSPLRGRDGNQPQHF.

V and J are TRBV7-3 and TRBJ2-2; 7 bases are shared with TRBD2. This CDR3 comprises 16 residues. With 1 base clipped from V and 5 bases from J, the junction kept 7 bases outside the gene matches. The V gene's germline CDR1 is SGHTA and CDR2 FQGTGA. The CDR3 loop reads CASSLRRREGTGELFF. CDR3 nucleotide sequence: TGTGCCAGCAGCTTAAGGCGCAGGGAGGGGACCGGGGAGCTGTTTTTT. The complete variable domain, with remaining parts taken from reference TRBV7-3 and TRBJ2-2, reads GAGVSQTPSNKVTEKGKYVELRCDPISGHTALYWYRQSLGQGPEFLIYFQGTGAADDSGLPNDRFFAVRPEGSVSTLKIQRTERGDSAVYLCASSLRRREGTGELFFGEGSRLTVL.